A single sample gave rise to the 29 T cell receptor beta chains below, sequenced in a study of OX40 agonist ivuxolimab in advanced cancers. The library was obtained by the immunoSEQ multiplex PCR assay. In TCRdb, the immuneACCESS table is reduced to in-frame sequences with V and J assigned. These tables do not hold every clone; where another copy was compared, an unresolved V gene accounts for under half, and the others remain unexplained. Recorded for this sample are around 60,000 clones; less than 85% of them occurred a single time. The ten largest clones represent under 13% of the sample. This material consisted of CD4+ or CD8+ T cells sorted from blood, taken in a trial of the OX40 agonist ivuxolimab. These receptors were taken from an adult with an advanced solid tumor such as melanoma, head and neck, liver or kidney cancer.

A single count supports this clone. This same CDR3 is encoded by further DNA sequences in the sample. The rearrangement uses TRBV6-4 and TRBJ1-1, with 7 bases identical to TRBD1. The length of the CDR3 is 13 residues. The V segment lost 10 bases and the J segment 11 bases; nucleotides outside the gene matches: 16. Germline CDR1 is MRHNA and CDR2 is SNTAGT. CDR3 residues: CATQPTGRNEAFF. As DNA, the CDR3 is TGTGCCACCCAACCGACAGGGCGGAATGAGGCTTTCTTT.

This clone was detected only once. This chain links TRBV5-1 with TRBJ2-7, with D uncertain. V lost 5 bases and J 7 bases, leaving 19 bases between the germline ends. From germline, CDR1 is SGHRS and CDR2 YFSETQ. This CDR3 has 14 amino acids. The CDR3 spells CASRLNPTSGEQYF. The CDR3 bases are TGCGCCAGCAGACTCAACCCGACAAGTGGAGAGCAGTACTTC.

V gene TRBV15 combines with J gene TRBJ1-1, with D possibly TRBD1 on 5 matching bases. Germline V lookup: CDR1 LNHNV, CDR2 YYDKDF (reference sequence). This CDR3 contains 14 residues. Trimming pared 3 bases from V and 4 bases from J, leaving 12 bases between. CDR3 loop: CATSSSRRGTEAFF. In nucleotides, the CDR3 is TGTGCCACCAGCAGCTCAAGAAGGGGCACTGAAGCTTTCTTT.

The V gene is TRBV6-5, the J gene TRBJ1-1; D remains ambiguous. Trimming removed 2 bases from V and 4 bases from J, with 5 bases in between. Germline loops: CDR1 MNHEY, CDR2 SVGAGI. This CDR3 has 12 residues. CDR3 in amino acids: CASSYRSTEAFF. CDR3 nucleotide sequence: TGTGCCAGCAGTTACCGTTCCACTGAAGCTTTCTTT.

This clone was seen only a few times. The gene calls are TRBV19 and TRBJ2-1, with TRBD2 identical over 10 bases. J was trimmed by 3 bases and V by 7 bases; bases with no gene match: 9. CDR1 is LNHDA, CDR2 SQIVND, per germline (reference sequence). The CDR3 spans 16 residues. CDR3 amino acids: CASTGASGRNYNEQFF. The CDR3 DNA reads TGTGCCAGTACGGGAGCTAGCGGGAGAAACTACAATGAGCAGTTCTTC.

V gene TRBV4-1 combines with J gene TRBJ2-7; 10 bases match TRBD2. The CDR3 extends over 15 amino acids. The ends lost 0 bases at V and 4 bases at J; junction bases unmatched: 3. CDR1 and CDR2 (germline): MGHRA, YSYEKL. CDR3: CASSQELAGGYEQYF. The CDR3 DNA reads as TGCGCCAGCAGCCAAGAATTAGCGGGAGGTTACGAGCAGTACTTC.

To note about this clone: Additional DNA sequences in this sample encode the identical CDR3. CDR3 DNA: TGTGCCAGCAGCGTGGGGAGCTCCTACGAGCAGTACTTC. Amino acids: CASSVGSSYEQYF. V gene TRBV9 combines with J gene TRBJ2-7; D possibly corresponds to TRBD2 (5 bases). The germline V gene has CDR1 SGDLS and CDR2 YYNGEE. V lost 2 bases and J lost 0, with 6 bases in between. This CDR3 spans 13 amino acids.

The chain carries TRBV2 and TRBJ2-5, with D perhaps matching TRBD2 (5 bases). V was shortened by 6 bases and J by 4 bases, with 15 bases between the two germline ends. Germline CDR1 reads SNHLY; CDR2 reads FYNNEI. The CDR3 sequence is 14 residues long. Here the CDR3 DNA reads TGTGCCAGCAGCCAACCCCTGGGGAGAGAGACCCAGTACTTC. Translating it yields CASSQPLGRETQYF. Based on the CDR3 plus reference TRBV2 and TRBJ2-5, the full variable domain is EPEVTQTPSHQVTQMGQEVILRCVPISNHLYFYWYRQILGQKVEFLVSFYNNEISEKSEIFDDQFSVERPDGSNFTLKIRSTKLEDSAMYFCASSQPLGRETQYFGPGTRLLVL.

CDR3 DNA sequence: TGTGCCATCAGTGAGTCGATTGAGACCCAGTACTTC. This sequence encodes CAISESIETQYF. The chain is built from TRBV10-3 and TRBJ2-5; D remains ambiguous. Germline CDR1 and CDR2: ENHRY and SYGVKD. CDR3 length: 12 amino acids. With 0 bases removed from V and 5 bases from J, the gap between germline ends came to 4 bases.

The chain couples TRBV27 to TRBJ2-6, with D perhaps matching TRBD1 (5 bases). CDR1 is MNHEY, CDR2 SMNVEV, per germline (reference sequence). This CDR3 is built from 18 residues. Trimming left V 5 bases short and J 0 bases short, with 17 bases between. The chain's CDR3 is CASSARTRMNSGANVLTF. The CDR3 DNA sequence: TGTGCCAGCAGTGCACGGACACGAATGAACTCTGGGGCCAACGTCCTGACTTTC.

The chain combines TRBV4-3 with TRBJ1-1; D not certain. V lost 0 bases and J 5 bases, leaving 13 bases between the germline ends. Looked up from germline, CDR1 is LGHNA and CDR2 is YSLEER. This CDR3 comprises 15 residues. The CDR3 reads CASSQDLNRGTEAFF. CDR3 nucleotides: TGCGCCAGCAGCCAAGATCTCAATCGGGGAACTGAAGCTTTCTTT.

This rearrangement joins TRBV7-9 to TRBJ1-1, with D uncertain. V lost 8 bases, J lost 7 bases, and 11 bases lay in between. The germline V gene has CDR1 SEHNR and CDR2 FQNEAQ (reference sequence). The CDR3 is 11 residues long. CDR3 protein: CASSVMGEAFF. CDR3 in DNA: TGTGCCAGCTCTGTCATGGGTGAAGCTTTCTTT.

V gene TRBV27 combines with J gene TRBJ1-2, with D perhaps matching TRBD1 (6 bases). In germline, CDR1 is MNHEY, CDR2 SMNVEV (reference sequence). V was clipped by 0 bases and J by 2 bases, with 13 bases between them. CDR3 length: 16 amino acids. CDR3 in amino acids: CASSLSAGDKNYGYTF. The CDR3 bases are TGTGCCAGCAGTTTATCGGCAGGGGATAAGAACTATGGCTACACCTTC.

The CDR3 DNA reads as TGCGCCAGCAGCTTGGATAGCGCTCAGGGGACCCAGTACTTC. It encodes CASSLDSAQGTQYF. This sequence joins TRBV5-1 and TRBJ2-5; D might be TRBD1 or TRBD2, each matching 5 bases. The V and J ends lost 0 bases and 7 bases respectively, with 13 bases between them. This CDR3 has 14 residues. Germline V gene sequence: CDR1 SGHRS, CDR2 YFSETQ. The variable domain in full, completed from reference TRBV5-1 and TRBJ2-5, reads KAGVTQTPRYLIKTRGQQVTLSCSPISGHRSVSWYQQTPGQGLQFLFEYFSETQRNKGNFPGRFSGRQFSNSRSEMNVSTLELGDSALYLCASSLDSAQGTQYFGPGTRLLVL.

This clone showed up just once. V and J are TRBV5-6 and TRBJ2-1; a possible D gene is TRBD1 (5 bases). The V end lost 1 base, the J end lost 4 bases, and 12 bases lay between the germline ends. The CDR3 is made up of 15 amino acids. From germline, CDR1 is SGHDT and CDR2 YYEEEE. The CDR3 coding sequence is TGTGCCAGCAGCTTGCAGGGCACCATGTACAATGAGCAGTTCTTC. This sequence encodes CASSLQGTMYNEQFF. Full variable domain (outside the CDR3, taken from reference TRBV5-6 and TRBJ2-1): DAGVTQSPTHLIKTRGQQVTLRCSPKSGHDTVSWYQQALGQGPQFIFQYYEEEERQRGNFPDRFSGHQFPNYSSELNVNALLLGDSALYLCASSLQGTMYNEQFFGPGTRLTVL.

There are a few counts of this clone. The rearrangement links TRBV4-2 to TRBJ1-5; the D is unclear. Per the germline V gene, CDR1 is LGHNA and CDR2 is YNFKEQ. The CDR3 spans 14 residues. The V end lost 4 bases, the J end lost 5 bases, and 12 bases lay between the germline ends. The CDR3 here is CASSPGVPHQPQHF. CDR3 DNA: TGTGCCAGCAGCCCGGGAGTCCCACATCAGCCCCAGCATTTT.

The V gene is TRBV6-4, the J gene TRBJ2-1, with 12 bases that match TRBD2. The CDR3 covers 15 residues. J lost 7 bases, V lost 3 bases, and 4 bases had no gene match. Germline CDR1 and CDR2: MRHNA and SNTAGT. CDR3 sequence reads: CASSDLAGGGNEQFF. DNA for the CDR3: TGTGCCAGCAGTGATCTAGCGGGAGGGGGAAATGAGCAGTTCTTC.

V usage is TRBV6-1 and J usage is TRBJ2-5; weak D call: TRBD1 (6 bases). The CDR3 sequence is 12 residues long. Germline V gene data show CDR1 as MNHNS and CDR2 as SASEGT. The V gene lost 11 bases and the J gene lost 5 bases, with 15 bases spanning the gap. Here the CDR3 reads CAAAGQRETQYF. DNA of the CDR3: TGTGCCGCCGCTGGACAGAGGGAGACCCAGTACTTC.

The gene calls are TRBV6-5 and TRBJ1-1, with D perhaps TRBD1 (5 bases). Per the germline V gene, CDR1 is MNHEY and CDR2 is SVGAGI. The V and J ends lost 0 bases and 3 bases respectively, with 8 bases between them. This CDR3 contains 14 residues. DNA for the CDR3: TGTGCCAGCAGTTACTCTGGGACGGACACTGAAGCTTTCTTT. Translating it yields CASSYSGTDTEAFF.

The chain employs TRBV2 and TRBJ2-1; D call uncertain. V shed 6 bases and J shed 10 bases, with 10 bases lying between them. The germline V gene has CDR1 SNHLY and CDR2 FYNNEI. This CDR3 comprises 11 residues. This CDR3 reads CASSPEWEQFF. The DNA for the CDR3 is TGTGCCAGCAGCCCTGAGTGGGAGCAGTTCTTC.

The chain recombines TRBV5-5 with TRBJ1-5; no clear D gene. In germline, CDR1 is SGHKS, CDR2 YYEKEE (reference sequence). Trimming pared 0 bases from V and 5 bases from J, leaving 15 bases between. This CDR3 is 16 amino acids long. The DNA for the CDR3 is TGTGCCAGCAGCTTGGGGGGTGGGTTTTGGGATCAGCCCCAGCATTTT. It is translated as CASSLGGGFWDQPQHF.

The chain carries TRBV7-2 and TRBJ2-1; TRBD2 aligns across 12 bases. Germline V gives CDR1 SGHTA, CDR2 FQGNSA. J gave up 9 bases and V 1 base, and 7 bases lay outside the gene matches. There are 16 residues in the CDR3. The DNA of the CDR3 is TGTGCCAGCAGCTTAGTGTCTAGCGGGGGGGCCCGTGAGCAGTTCTTC. This sequence encodes CASSLVSSGGAREQFF.

As to this clone: An end of the junction does not agree with germline; a read error may underlie this. The V gene is TRBV28, the J gene TRBJ2-7; possible D gene TRBD1, 6 bases. Germline CDR1 reads MDHEN; CDR2 reads SYDVKM. This CDR3 region has 15 residues. The CDR3: CASTPGATGHYGQYF. DNA of the CDR3: TGTGCCAGCACCCCTGGGGCGACAGGCCACTACGGGCAGTACTTC.

The chain employs TRBV5-6 and TRBJ2-7; the match to TRBD1 covers 9 bases. The germline V gene has CDR1 SGHDT and CDR2 YYEEEE. Trimming cost V 1 base and J 2 bases; bases outside gene matches: 4. The length of the CDR3 is 15 residues. CDR3 nucleotides: TGTGCCAGCAGCTTGAGCGGACAGGGGCCCTACGAGCAGTACTTC. Amino acids: CASSLSGQGPYEQYF.

The chain combines TRBV13 with TRBJ2-7, with D hard to call. V lost 3 bases and J 2 bases, leaving 11 bases between the germline ends. Germline V CDR1 and CDR2: PRHDT, FYEKMQ (reference sequence). The CDR3 spans 14 residues. CDR3 DNA sequence: TGTGCCAGCAGCTTGGAAGGCATCACCTACGAGCAGTACTTC. This gives the protein CASSLEGITYEQYF.

The chain employs TRBV5-1 and TRBJ2-5; D not certain. Germline V gene lookup returns CDR1 SGHRS and CDR2 YFSETQ. The CDR3 has 14 residues. V was shortened by 0 bases and J by 1 base, with 7 bases between the two germline ends. The CDR3 loop is CASSLAFTQETQYF. As DNA, the CDR3 is TGCGCCAGCAGCTTGGCCTTTACCCAAGAGACCCAGTACTTC. Complete variable domain (other parts from reference TRBV5-1 and TRBJ2-5): KAGVTQTPRYLIKTRGQQVTLSCSPISGHRSVSWYQQTPGQGLQFLFEYFSETQRNKGNFPGRFSGRQFSNSRSEMNVSTLELGDSALYLCASSLAFTQETQYFGPGTRLLVL.

V and J are TRBV6-5 and TRBJ1-3; tentative D call: TRBD1 (5 bases). CDR1 MNHEY and CDR2 SVGAGI come from the germline V gene. The CDR3 is made up of 15 amino acids. Trimming removed 5 bases from V and 4 bases from J, with 15 bases in between. The CDR3 loop is CASSITQGSGNTIYF. CDR3 sequence (DNA): TGTGCCAGCAGTATCACGCAGGGTTCCGGAAACACCATATATTTT.

In its sample, this clone was seen a few times. This rearrangement joins TRBV6-1 to TRBJ1-6; a possible D gene is TRBD1 (5 bases). Germline CDR1 is MNHNS and CDR2 is SASEGT. V was cut by 0 bases and J by 8 bases, with 14 bases left in between. CDR3 length: 16 residues. The CDR3 sequence is CASSEAGWGGYSPLHF. The CDR3 coding sequence is TGTGCCAGCAGTGAAGCAGGATGGGGGGGATATTCACCCCTCCACTTT.

The chain has TRBV4-2 and TRBJ2-3, with 10 nucleotides matching TRBD2. The CDR3 totals 16 residues. The V segment lost 1 base and the J segment 2 bases; nucleotides outside the gene matches: 3. The germline V gene has CDR1 LGHNA and CDR2 YNFKEQ. CDR3 in amino acids: CASSQGTSGLTDTQYF. CDR3 bases: TGTGCCAGCAGCCAAGGGACTAGCGGCCTCACAGATACGCAGTATTTT.